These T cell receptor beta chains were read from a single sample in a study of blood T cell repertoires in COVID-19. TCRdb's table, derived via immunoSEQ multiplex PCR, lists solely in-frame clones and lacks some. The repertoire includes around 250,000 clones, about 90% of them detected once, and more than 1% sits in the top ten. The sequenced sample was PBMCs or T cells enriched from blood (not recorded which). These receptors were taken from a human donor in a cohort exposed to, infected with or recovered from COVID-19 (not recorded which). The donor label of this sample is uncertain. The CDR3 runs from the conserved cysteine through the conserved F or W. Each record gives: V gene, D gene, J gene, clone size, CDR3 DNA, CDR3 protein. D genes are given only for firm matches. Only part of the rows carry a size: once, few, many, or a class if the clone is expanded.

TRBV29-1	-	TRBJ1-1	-	TGCAGCGTTGAAGGCGGGAGGTGGACTGAAGCTTTCTTT	CSVEGGRWTEAFF
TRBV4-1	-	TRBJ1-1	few	TGCGCCAGCAGCCACCAGACAGCTGAAGCTTTCTTT	CASSHQTAEAFF
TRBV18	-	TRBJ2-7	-	TGTGCCAGCTCGCGCAAGGAGGGGTACGAGCAGTACTTC	CASSRKEGYEQYF
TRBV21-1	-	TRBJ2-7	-	TGTGCCAGCAGCATGCTTCTAAGGGGCTACGAGCAGTACTTC	CASSMLLRGYEQYF
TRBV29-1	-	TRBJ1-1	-	TGCAGCGTTCAACAGGGCACTGAAGCTTTCTTT	CSVQQGTEAFF
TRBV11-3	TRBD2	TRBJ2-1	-	TGTGCCAGCAGCTTAGCGGGGACTAGGTACAATGAGCAGTTCTTC	CASSLAGTRYNEQFF
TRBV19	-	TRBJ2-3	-	TGTGCCAGTAGTATAGGGGGGACACCACTTACAGATACGCAGTATTTT	CASSIGGTPLTDTQYF
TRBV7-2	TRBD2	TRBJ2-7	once	TGTGCCAGCAGCTTAGCAGGGAGGGGTGGCGAGCAGTACTTC	CASSLAGRGGEQYF
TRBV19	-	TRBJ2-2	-	TGTGCCAGTCGTAAGGGGTGGGCAGCGACAGCCGAAGGAACCGGGGAGCTGTTTTTT	CASRKGWAATAEGTGELFF
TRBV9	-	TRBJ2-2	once	TGTGCCAGCAGCCCCCTTCCCAGGCGGGGAACCGGGGAGCTGTTTTTT	CASSPLPRRGTGELFF
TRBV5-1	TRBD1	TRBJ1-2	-	TGCGCCAGCAGCTTCGAGGGACAGATCTATGGCTACACCTTC	CASSFEGQIYGYTF
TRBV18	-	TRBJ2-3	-	TGTGCCAGCTCACCACTCCGGTTTTCATCTAGCACAGATACGCAGTATTTT	CASSPLRFSSSTDTQYF
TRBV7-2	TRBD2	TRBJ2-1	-	TGTGCCAGCAGCTATACTAGCGGGGGGGCTGCCTACAATGAGCAGTTCTTC	CASSYTSGGAAYNEQFF
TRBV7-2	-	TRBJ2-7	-	TGTGCCAGCAGCTTAGGCGGGCATTCCTACGAGCAGTACTTC	CASSLGGHSYEQYF
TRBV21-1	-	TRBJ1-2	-	TGTGCCAGCAGCAAAGGTTATAACTATGGCTACACCTTC	CASSKGYNYGYTF
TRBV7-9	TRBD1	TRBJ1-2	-	TGTGCCAGCAGCTCTATGACAGGGCGGCCCCTCTCCTATGGCTACACCTTC	CASSSMTGRPLSYGYTF
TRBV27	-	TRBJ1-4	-	TGTGCCAGCAGTTTGTCTTGGCAGGGTGGTGAAAAACTGTTTTTT	CASSLSWQGGEKLFF
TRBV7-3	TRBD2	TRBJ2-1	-	TGTGCCAGCAGCTTACGTTGGGGGAGCGGGGGCCCTGTCAATGAGCAGTTCTTC	CASSLRWGSGGPVNEQFF
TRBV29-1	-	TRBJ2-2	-	TGCAGCGTCACGCGCGAAAGCACCGGGGAGCTGTTTTTT	CSVTRESTGELFF
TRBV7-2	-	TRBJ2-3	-	TGTGCCAGCAGCTTAAATCCGGGTCCCTCCACAGATACGCAGTATTTT	CASSLNPGPSTDTQYF